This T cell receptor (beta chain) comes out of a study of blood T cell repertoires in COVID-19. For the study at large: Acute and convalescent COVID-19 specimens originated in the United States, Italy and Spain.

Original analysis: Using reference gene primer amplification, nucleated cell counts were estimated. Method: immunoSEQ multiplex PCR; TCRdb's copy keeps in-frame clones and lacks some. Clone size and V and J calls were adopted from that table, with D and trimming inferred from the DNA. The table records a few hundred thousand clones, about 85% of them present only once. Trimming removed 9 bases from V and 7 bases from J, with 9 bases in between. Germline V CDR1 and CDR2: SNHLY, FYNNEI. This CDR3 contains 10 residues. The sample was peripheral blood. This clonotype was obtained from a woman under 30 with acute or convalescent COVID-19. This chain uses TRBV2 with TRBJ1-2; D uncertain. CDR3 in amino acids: CASTWSGYTF. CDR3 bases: TGTGCCAGTACTTGGAGTGGCTACACCTTC.